This T cell receptor beta chain comes out of a study of shared clonotypes between healthy human individuals. About the study: Donors consisted of two women and a few men between 18 and 49.

Concerning this clone: Its antigen is unknown.

Selected positively for CCR7 and CD45RO-negative, naive CD8 cells excluded terminally differentiated effector memory CD45RA+ cells. Study-wide results and caveats: Naive subsets tended to show greater estimated richness than memory subsets. The study sampled only blood, and tissue repertoires likely differ.

Each replicate PCR on the sorted subsets used about 0.2 ug DNA (around 30,000 T cell genomes). Clones were read by immunoSEQ multiplex PCR, and TCRdb kept only the in-frame ones, dropping some. The table includes hundreds of thousands of clones, about 95% detected once. Germline loops: CDR1 SGDLS, CDR2 YYNGEE. V lost 3 bases to trimming and J lost 0 bases, with 13 bases between them. The CDR3 runs 17 residues. The source of this sequence is a woman aged 25 to 45 in good health. The V and J genes are TRBV9 and TRBJ2-6, with TRBD2 as a possible D gene (6 bases). The sequenced material came from naive CD8+ T cells sorted from blood. In DNA form, the CDR3 reads TGTGCCAGCAGCGCTGTAGCGGATAGCTCTGGGGCCAACGTCCTGACTTTC. Translation: CASSAVADSSGANVLTF.